The TCR beta chain described here comes from a study of cytomegalovirus exposure and HLA in healthy donors. This CDR3 region has 12 residues. Germline V CDR1 and CDR2: MNHNS, SASEGT. V lost 7 bases to trimming and J lost 7 bases, with 13 bases between them. PCR primers comprised 60 Vbeta and 13 Jbeta primers. Profiled with immunoSEQ multiplex PCR; TCRdb holds only in-frame clones, not every one. This table holds more than 150,000 clones, around 83% found once. This receptor was obtained from a man aged 50 or older in good health and CMV-seronegative. The genes are TRBV6-1 and TRBJ1-2; D might be TRBD1 (5 bases). The sample comprised PBMCs. The CDR3 loop is CASKSRELGYTF. The CDR3, as DNA: TGTGCCAGCAAATCCAGGGAACTTGGCTACACCTTC.